The 21 T cell receptor beta chains listed next were all sequenced from one sample in a study of human T cells and chemical hapten exposure (dated by TCRdb to about 2021). Total RNA was extracted from unfractionated whole blood collected in Tempus Blood RNA tubes. Libraries were made using 5' RACE. TCRdb shows the sequencer as Illumina MiSeq. TCRdb reanalyzed the raw reads on its own, using fastp at Q25 for trimming and MiXCR for clone calling, and kept in-frame beta chains. Each record represents a unique CDR3 protein, reported with the most common genes and DNA among its rows. The sample has about 140,000 distinct CDR3 sequences on record, 3.5% to 5% of them singletons. The top ten hold over 1.2% of the sample. These receptors were obtained from a female donor in good health.

This clonotype was seen at least ten times. This rearrangement joins TRBV5-1 to TRBJ2-1; a possible D gene is TRBD2 (6 bases). The CDR3 loop spans 14 amino acids. CDR1 SGHRS and CDR2 YFSETQ come from the germline V gene. The V end lost 4 bases, the J end lost 8 bases, and 16 bases lay between the germline ends. CDR3 nucleotides: TGCGCCAGCAGCCTAGGTTGGTCGGGGGATGAGCAGTTCTTC. Encoded protein: CASSLGWSGDEQFF.

The chain has TRBV15 and TRBJ1-1; the D gene is possibly TRBD1 (5 bases). Trimming took 0 bases from V and 4 from J, leaving 15 bases between them. The CDR3 covers 16 residues. Germline V gene sequence: CDR1 LNHNV, CDR2 YYDKDF (reference sequence). The CDR3 spells CATSRDRRRRGTEAFF. The DNA for the CDR3 is TGTGCCACCAGCAGAGATAGGAGGCGAAGGGGCACTGAAGCTTTCTTT.

This clonotype was recorded at least ten times. The chain joins TRBV6-5 to TRBJ2-3, with D hard to call. The V and J ends lost 6 bases and 6 bases respectively, with 22 bases between them. Germline assignment: CDR1 MNHEY and CDR2 SVGAGI. The CDR3 contains 16 residues. CDR3 sequence reads: CASRSRPPHVRDTQYF. In DNA, the CDR3 is TGTGCCAGCAGATCCCGGCCCCCCCATGTGCGGGATACGCAGTATTTT.

At least ten counts were recorded for this clonotype. V is TRBV3-1 and J is TRBJ2-7; D call uncertain. The CDR3 sequence is 14 residues long. Trimming stripped 0 bases from V and 5 bases from J, with 11 bases between. CDR1 and CDR2 (germline): LGHDT, YNNKEL (reference sequence). CDR3 in DNA: TGTGCCAGCAGCCAAGATCTTCGGCCGGACGAGCAGTACTTC. As protein: CASSQDLRPDEQYF.

This clonotype was observed at least ten times. The V call is TRBV6-1, the J call TRBJ1-4; 10 positions agree with TRBD1. V was clipped by 1 base and J by 7 bases; unmatched bases: 3. The CDR3 covers 15 residues. The germline V gene has CDR1 MNHNS and CDR2 SASEGT. The chain's CDR3 is CASSEETGGFEKLFF. CDR3 bases: TGTGCCAGCAGTGAAGAGACAGGGGGCTTTGAAAAACTGTTTTTT.

In this sample, this clonotype turned up many times. The rearrangement joins TRBV5-1 to TRBJ2-3; 7 nucleotides match TRBD1. Germline values: CDR1 SGHRS, CDR2 YFSETQ. The CDR3 has 15 amino acids. Germline trimming cut 1 base from V and 1 base from J; bases unmatched to any gene: 3. CDR3 nucleotide sequence: TGCGCCAGCAGCTTGAGGGGGCCACGCACAGATACGCAGTATTTT. Protein: CASSLRGPRTDTQYF.

The chain couples TRBV27 to TRBJ2-7, with D possibly TRBD1 on 7 matching bases. The ends were cut back, 3 bases at V and 3 bases at J, with 15 bases in the middle. The germline V gene has CDR1 MNHEY and CDR2 SMNVEV (reference sequence). CDR3 length: 15 residues. CDR3 bases: TGTGCCAGCAGTTTGCGACAGGGAGGATTCTACGAGCAGTACTTC. It translates to CASSLRQGGFYEQYF.

This clonotype was seen repeatedly, ten times or more. The V and J genes are TRBV2 and TRBJ1-1; D ambiguous. CDR1 and CDR2 (germline): SNHLY, FYNNEI. The ends were cut back, 6 bases at V and 0 bases at J, with 11 bases in the middle. There are 14 residues in the CDR3. The CDR3 region is CASRGGRLNTEAFF. The CDR3 nucleotides read TGTGCCAGCAGAGGTGGCAGGCTGAACACTGAAGCTTTCTTT. Looking up the rest from reference TRBV2 and TRBJ1-1 gives the full variable domain: EPEVTQTPSHQVTQMGQEVILRCVPISNHLYFYWYRQILGQKVEFLVSFYNNEISEKSEIFDDQFSVERPDGSNFTLKIRSTKLEDSAMYFCASRGGRLNTEAFFGQGTRLTVV.

The sample holds many counts of this clonotype. This sequence joins TRBV12-3 or TRBV12-4 and TRBJ2-3; 10 nucleotides agree with TRBD1. The CDR3 loop spans 16 amino acids. Trimming at V came to 6 bases and at J to 4 bases, leaving 10 bases not matched to a gene. The CDR3 reads CASSPRTGGRADTQYF. In DNA, the CDR3 is TGTGCCAGCAGCCCGAGGACAGGGGGGAGGGCAGATACGCAGTATTTT.

This clonotype was seen at least ten times. V usage is TRBV4-2 and J usage is TRBJ1-1; D gene unclear. Trimming pared 3 bases from V and 4 bases from J, leaving 9 bases between. Germline loops: CDR1 LGHNA, CDR2 YNFKEQ. The CDR3 sequence is 13 residues long. CDR3 protein: CASSQISATEAFF. CDR3 nucleotide sequence: TGTGCCAGCAGCCAGATCTCGGCCACTGAAGCTTTCTTT.

The chain carries TRBV7-3 and TRBJ2-3; D is uncertain. The CDR3 contains 15 residues. V was trimmed by 0 bases and J by 1 base, leaving 8 bases between them. Germline CDR1 reads SGHTA; CDR2 reads FQGTGA. This CDR3 reads CASSLTNLGTDTQYF. CDR3 in DNA: TGTGCCAGCAGCTTAACAAACCTAGGCACAGATACGCAGTATTTT.

This clonotype was seen many times. CDR3 nucleotides: TGTGCCAGCAGTGAGGGGCATGGGGGGCCAGATACGCAGTATTTT. Translation gives CASSEGHGGPDTQYF. The J gene is TRBJ2-3, the V gene TRBV6-1; perhaps D is TRBD1 or TRBD2 (6 bases each). Germline V gene data show CDR1 as MNHNS and CDR2 as SASEGT. CDR3 length equals 15 residues. Trimming removed 3 bases at V and 4 bases at J, with 14 bases between.

This clonotype was seen at least ten times. This sequence joins TRBV30 and TRBJ1-2, with D uncertain. V was clipped by 0 bases and J by 4 bases, with 12 bases between them. This CDR3 is 14 amino acids long. Germline V gives CDR1 GTSNPN, CDR2 SVGIG (reference sequence). The CDR3 DNA follows: TGTGCCTGGAGTGTAGTTCGGGGAGTCTATGGCTACACCTTC. It yields the protein CAWSVVRGVYGYTF.

This clonotype was seen ten or more times. The chain uses TRBV12-3 or TRBV12-4 and TRBJ1-5; TRBD1 agrees at 7 bases. With 6 bases clipped from V and 7 bases from J, the junction kept 9 bases outside the gene matches. The CDR3 has 14 residues. CDR3 loop: CASRVTGSGQPQHF. The CDR3 region has the DNA TGTGCCAGCAGAGTGACAGGGAGTGGGCAGCCCCAGCATTTT.

In its sample, this clonotype was seen many times. This chain links TRBV7-3 with TRBJ1-1, with TRBD1 identical over 10 bases. The CDR3 sequence is 17 residues long. Germline assignment: CDR1 SGHTA and CDR2 FQGTGA. J lost 4 bases, V lost 1 base, and 9 bases had no gene match. CDR3 bases: TGTGCCAGCAGCTTAAGGCCCGGGGGACAGGGGCGCACTGAAGCTTTCTTT. Encoded protein: CASSLRPGGQGRTEAFF.

This clonotype has ten or more counts. The J gene is TRBJ1-5, the V gene TRBV12-3 or TRBV12-4; D remains unclear. The ends were cut back, 3 bases at V and 11 bases at J, with 20 bases in the middle. The CDR3 has 15 residues. For the CDR3, the DNA is TGTGCCAGCAGTTTTGGCAGCCATGACCCGTTAGCCCAGCATTTT. This gives the protein CASSFGSHDPLAQHF.

This clonotype was picked up many times. This sequence joins TRBV6-5 and TRBJ1-1, with 7 bases fitting TRBD1. The germline gives CDR1 MNHEY, CDR2 SVGAGI. The ends lost 0 bases at V and 3 bases at J; junction bases unmatched: 7. The CDR3 totals 16 residues. As DNA, the CDR3 is TGTGCCAGCAGTTACTCCACAGGGGAGGGGGACACTGAAGCTTTCTTT. The encoded protein is CASSYSTGEGDTEAFF.

The table lists this clonotype with many counts. The rearrangement joins TRBV7-8 to TRBJ2-7; D perhaps matches TRBD2 (5 bases). The ends were cut back, 5 bases at V and 1 base at J, with 15 bases in the middle. This CDR3 is 15 amino acids long. From germline, CDR1 is SGHVS and CDR2 FQNEAQ. CDR3 bases: TGTGCCAGCAGCCCAGTCCGTTGGAGGTCCTACGAGCAGTACTTC. This encodes CASSPVRWRSYEQYF.

This clonotype was observed a few times. Written as DNA, the CDR3 is TGTGCCAGCAGCTTCAACATCCTTGAGGACATTCAGTACTTC. Protein: CASSFNILEDIQYF. V usage is TRBV11-2 and J usage is TRBJ2-4; unclear D gene. The CDR3 consists of 14 residues. The germline V gene has CDR1 SGHAT and CDR2 FQNNGV. Between the trimmed V and J ends, which lost 3 bases and 8 bases, there was a span of 14 bases.

The V and J genes are TRBV12-3 or TRBV12-4 and TRBJ2-1, with D possibly TRBD1 on 6 matching bases. Trimming shortened V by 2 bases and J by 14 bases, and 16 bases separated the two germline ends. CDR3 length equals 13 residues. The CDR3 loop is CASSLRQGHGEFF. CDR3 sequence (DNA): TGTGCCAGCAGTTTACGGCAGGGACATGGAGAGTTCTTC.

This clonotype occurred many times. This chain joins TRBV11-2 and TRBJ1-1; D gene unclear. Trimming took off 5 bases at V and 1 base at J, with 14 bases between the two ends. The germline V gene has CDR1 SGHAT and CDR2 FQNNGV. The CDR3 contains 15 residues. DNA of the CDR3: TGTGCCAGCAGCCCAACCCAGGCCACGAACACTGAAGCTTTCTTT. Its protein is CASSPTQATNTEAFF.